The 27 T cell receptor beta chains given below trace back to one sample, sequenced in a study of cytomegalovirus exposure and HLA in healthy donors. Researchers ran the PCR with 60 Vbeta and 13 Jbeta primers. Repertoires were generated with immunoSEQ multiplex PCR, while TCRdb's copy carries only in-frame clones and drops some. The top ten hold roughly 2.7% of the sample, which has over 95,000 clones, roughly 80% seen once. The sample consisted of PBMCs. All receptors derive from a female donor in good health and CMV-seronegative.

This sequence joins TRBV20-1 and TRBJ1-5; no definite D call. V was trimmed by 5 bases and J by 9 bases, leaving 8 bases between them. The CDR3 runs to 10 residues. Germline values: CDR1 DFQATT, CDR2 SNEGSKA (reference sequence). CDR3 loop: CSAPTGPQHF. The CDR3 coding sequence is TGCAGTGCTCCTACCGGGCCCCAGCATTTT.

V usage is TRBV7-8 and J usage is TRBJ2-7, with D tentatively TRBD1 (6 bases). V lost 0 bases to trimming and J lost 3 bases, with 9 bases between them. Germline-derived CDR1 and CDR2 are SGHVS and FQNEAQ. The CDR3 sequence is 14 residues long. CDR3 loop: CASSLATGSYEQYF. CDR3 DNA: TGTGCCAGCAGCTTAGCTACAGGGAGCTACGAGCAGTACTTC.

The rearrangement uses TRBV2 and TRBJ2-7; 10 bases fit TRBD1. J gave up 5 bases and V 4 bases, and 2 bases lay outside the gene matches. The CDR3 covers 13 residues. Germline-derived CDR1 and CDR2 are SNHLY and FYNNEI. The CDR3 DNA reads TGTGCCAGCAGTGGACAGGGGGCCCACGAGCAGTACTTC. Translating gives CASSGQGAHEQYF.

J is TRBJ1-5 and V is TRBV7-9; perhaps TRBD1 as D (6 bases). CDR1 is SEHNR and CDR2 is FQNEAQ in the germline V gene (reference sequence). This CDR3 has 13 amino acids. V lost 5 bases and J 6 bases, leaving 11 bases between the germline ends. CDR3 region: CASSTTGTQPQHF. As DNA, the CDR3 is TGTGCCAGCAGCACAACAGGGACTCAGCCCCAGCATTTT.

The V gene is TRBV7-6, the J gene TRBJ2-5, with a weak D call TRBD2 (5 bases). Trimming took off 5 bases at V and 0 bases at J, with 10 bases between the two ends. The length of the CDR3 is 14 residues. CDR1 is SGHVS, CDR2 FNYEAQ, per germline. The CDR3 sequence: CASSLTRDQETQYF. For the CDR3, the DNA is TGTGCCAGCAGCCTTACGCGGGACCAAGAGACCCAGTACTTC.

The CDR3 reads CASSRLSSGANVLTF. CDR3 sequence (DNA): TGTGCCAGCAGCCGACTATCCTCTGGGGCCAACGTCCTGACTTTC. The V and J genes are TRBV6-6 and TRBJ2-6; weak D call: TRBD2 (5 bases). The V end lost 6 bases, the J end lost 0 bases, and 9 bases lay between the germline ends. The CDR3 is 15 residues long. Germline CDR1 and CDR2: MNHNY and SVGAGI (reference sequence).

This clone was seen only once. The CDR3 sequence: CASSRSQQGAKTQYF. The CDR3 DNA reads as TGCGCCAGCAGCCGCTCTCAGCAGGGGGCAAAGACCCAGTACTTC. The chain joins TRBV5-1 to TRBJ2-5; 8 bases align to TRBD1. The trim removed 4 bases at V and 6 bases at J, leaving 11 bases unmatched. Germline lookup yields CDR1 SGHRS and CDR2 YFSETQ. The CDR3 totals 15 residues. Based on the CDR3 plus reference TRBV5-1 and TRBJ2-5, the full variable domain is KAGVTQTPRYLIKTRGQQVTLSCSPISGHRSVSWYQQTPGQGLQFLFEYFSETQRNKGNFPGRFSGRQFSNSRSEMNVSTLELGDSALYLCASSRSQQGAKTQYFGPGTRLLVL.

The chain uses TRBV18 and TRBJ1-4, with unresolved D. V lost 3 bases to trimming and J lost 3 bases, with 14 bases between them. Germline CDR1 reads KGHSH; CDR2 reads LQKENI. The CDR3 extends over 16 amino acids. CDR3 bases: TGTGCCAGCTCACCTCGGGTCGGGATCTCTAATGAAAAACTGTTTTTT. This encodes CASSPRVGISNEKLFF.

To note about this clone: The germline gene is not matched at one end of the junction; a read error may be the cause. The J gene is TRBJ1-4, the V gene TRBV7-7; D is unclear. The CDR3 extends over 15 amino acids. Germline assignment: CDR1 SSHAT and CDR2 FNYEAQ (reference sequence). The CDR3 DNA sequence: TGTGCTAGCAGCTTCAGTGGTGGCCAAAATGAAAAACTGTTTTTT. Encoded protein: CASSFSGGQNEKLFF.

CDR3 amino acids: CASSQDRSYEQYF. CDR3 nucleotides: TGTGCCAGCAGCCAAGATCGCAGCTACGAGCAGTACTTC. The rearrangement links TRBV4-2 to TRBJ2-7, with D unclear. With 0 bases removed from V and 3 bases from J, the gap between germline ends came to 6 bases. The CDR3 runs to 13 residues. Looked up from germline, CDR1 is LGHNA and CDR2 is YNFKEQ.

This clone was observed a few times. The chain has TRBV13 and TRBJ1-1; TRBD1 might be the D (5 bases). Trimming removed 6 bases at V and 4 bases at J, with 12 bases between. Looked up from germline, CDR1 is PRHDT and CDR2 is FYEKMQ (reference sequence). The CDR3 sequence is 13 residues long. CDR3 loop: CASSAGTSTEAFF. CDR3 bases: TGTGCCAGCAGTGCGGGGACCAGCACTGAAGCTTTCTTT.

This clone was counted between two and nine times. The V call is TRBV10-3, the J call TRBJ1-5; TRBD1 is a possible D gene (5 bases). Looked up from germline, CDR1 is ENHRY and CDR2 is SYGVKD. Trimming removed 4 bases at V and 0 bases at J, with 19 bases between. This CDR3 spans 18 amino acids. The CDR3 bases are TGTGCCATCAGTGTATTACCCTCAGGGCGACATAGCAATCAGCCCCAGCATTTT. It encodes CAISVLPSGRHSNQPQHF.

The V gene is TRBV5-1, the J gene TRBJ2-5; possibly TRBD2 for D (5 bases). The length of the CDR3 is 15 residues. CDR1 is SGHRS and CDR2 is YFSETQ in the germline V gene. V was cut by 1 base and J by 0 bases, with 10 bases left in between. The CDR3 loop reads CASSLTGMYQETQYF. The CDR3 nucleotides are TGCGCCAGCAGCTTGACGGGGATGTACCAAGAGACCCAGTACTTC.

This rearrangement joins TRBV11-2 to TRBJ1-3; D unclear. The V gene's germline CDR1 is SGHAT and CDR2 FQNNGV. There are 13 residues in the CDR3. V was clipped by 1 base and J by 7 bases, with 8 bases between them. CDR3 sequence reads: CASSLVSRNTIYF. The CDR3 DNA is TGTGCCAGCAGCTTAGTCTCGAGGAACACCATATATTTT.

V gene TRBV19 combines with J gene TRBJ1-5; no firm D call. CDR1 and CDR2 (germline): LNHDA, SQIVND (reference sequence). Trimming stripped 5 bases from V and 2 bases from J, with 7 bases between. The CDR3 extends over 13 amino acids. Here the CDR3 DNA reads TGTGCCAGTAGTTCCCCGGGCAATCAGCCCCAGCATTTT. It translates to CASSSPGNQPQHF.

This clone came up a few times. This sequence joins TRBV6-5 and TRBJ2-7, with TRBD2 identical over 7 bases. V lost 10 bases and J lost 4; bases outside the gene matches: 10. The CDR3 has 13 amino acids. The germline V gene has CDR1 MNHEY and CDR2 SVGAGI. The CDR3: CANPRGGSYEQYF. In DNA, the CDR3 is TGTGCCAACCCTCGGGGAGGGTCGTACGAGCAGTACTTC.

This clone was recorded only once. The chain recombines TRBV28 with TRBJ1-2; 7 bases map to TRBD1. V dropped 1 base and J dropped 0; count of bases not matched to a gene: 2. Germline V CDR1 and CDR2: MDHEN, SYDVKM. The CDR3 extends over 15 amino acids. The CDR3 region has the DNA TGTGCCAGCAGTTTATTAGGACAGGCTAACTATGGCTACACCTTC. This codes for CASSLLGQANYGYTF.

The rearrangement joins TRBV9 to TRBJ2-3; tentative D call: TRBD2 (6 bases). CDR1 and CDR2 (germline): SGDLS, YYNGEE. The V gene lost 4 bases and the J gene lost 5 bases, with 17 bases spanning the gap. The CDR3 runs to 15 residues. Here the CDR3 DNA reads TGTGCCAGCAGCCCACCCTCAGGGCGGGGAGATACGCAGTATTTT. This encodes CASSPPSGRGDTQYF.

This chain joins TRBV5-1 and TRBJ2-3, with TRBD2 matching over 8 bases. This CDR3 has 16 amino acids. Unmatched junction bases numbered 9, after V lost 1 base and J lost 5 bases. The germline CDR1 and CDR2 sequences are SGHRS and YFSETQ. DNA for the CDR3: TGCGCCAGCAGCTTGCGTGGGCGGGGGGTAGTAGATACGCAGTATTTT. Protein: CASSLRGRGVVDTQYF.

The table lists this clone with a few counts. The chain joins TRBV6-6 to TRBJ1-6, with unresolved D. Trimming stripped 5 bases from V and 4 bases from J, with 12 bases between. The CDR3 spans 15 residues. Germline-derived CDR1 and CDR2 are MNHNY and SVGAGI (reference sequence). The DNA for the CDR3 is TGTGCCAGCAGTCCTGCGGGCCCTTATAATTCACCCCTCCACTTT. It is translated as CASSPAGPYNSPLHF.

This chain uses TRBV7-8 with TRBJ2-3; 7 bases are shared with TRBD1. The CDR3 is made up of 13 amino acids. The ends lost 7 bases at V and 1 base at J; junction bases unmatched: 2. From germline, CDR1 is SGHVS and CDR2 FQNEAQ. The CDR3: CASKGQGTDTQYF. Here the CDR3 DNA reads TGTGCCAGCAAAGGACAGGGCACAGATACGCAGTATTTT.

This chain links TRBV5-1 with TRBJ1-3, with 9 nucleotides matching TRBD1. V dropped 5 bases and J dropped 2; count of bases not matched to a gene: 2. There are 14 residues in the CDR3. CDR1 SGHRS and CDR2 YFSETQ come from the germline V gene. The CDR3, as DNA: TGCGCCAGCAGAAGGACAGGGGCTGGAAACACCATATATTTT. This sequence encodes CASRRTGAGNTIYF.

This clone appeared a single time. The chain is built from TRBV2 and TRBJ2-7; no clear D gene. CDR1 and CDR2 from the germline V gene are SNHLY and FYNNEI. Trimming removed 4 bases at V and 6 bases at J, with 7 bases between. The CDR3 has 11 residues. CDR3 residues: CASSAFGEQYF. The CDR3 region has the DNA TGTGCCAGCAGTGCGTTCGGCGAGCAGTACTTC.

The chain joins TRBV19 to TRBJ1-5; no firm D call. V lost 4 bases and J 11 bases, leaving 15 bases between the germline ends. CDR1 and CDR2 (germline): LNHDA, SQIVND (reference sequence). CDR3 size: 13 residues. CDR3 sequence (DNA): TGTGCCAGTAGTACCTCGGGGAGTGGGTCCCAGCATTTT. Translation gives CASSTSGSGSQHF.

The J gene is TRBJ1-5, the V gene TRBV10-3; 7 bases are a match to TRBD1. This CDR3 spans 14 amino acids. J was trimmed by 6 bases and V by 4 bases; bases with no gene match: 6. Germline CDR1 is ENHRY and CDR2 is SYGVKD. The CDR3 sequence: CAISVAQGGQPQHF. The DNA for the CDR3 is TGTGCCATCAGTGTGGCGCAGGGGGGTCAGCCCCAGCATTTT.

The rearrangement uses TRBV6-6 and TRBJ2-5, with 8 positions matching TRBD1. The CDR3 spans 13 residues. Germline CDR1 reads MNHNY; CDR2 reads SVGAGI (reference sequence). V shed 8 bases, J shed 3 bases, and the junction held 5 bases outside the gene matches. This CDR3 is CASGSTGEETQYF. The CDR3, as DNA: TGTGCCAGCGGATCGACAGGGGAAGAGACCCAGTACTTC.

The chain has TRBV27 and TRBJ1-1; D gene unclear. V lost 10 bases and J lost 0, with 12 bases in between. Germline CDR1 and CDR2: MNHEY and SMNVEV (reference sequence). This CDR3 is 13 amino acids long. Here the CDR3 reads CATSEGLNTEAFF. CDR3 coding DNA: TGTGCCACCTCCGAGGGCCTGAACACTGAAGCTTTCTTT.